This T cell receptor beta chain was captured in a study of T-cell memory formation after mild COVID-19. The length of the CDR3 is 14 residues. Trimming left V 4 bases short and J 6 bases short, with 14 bases between. Germline CDR1 SGHRS, CDR2 YFSETQ. Overall study findings and caveats: Contracting clones, day 15 to 85, had balanced CD4/CD8, and later expanders favored CD4+.

Remarks on this clonotype: Its antigen remains unknown.

TCRdb independently ran MiXCR on the 5' RACE reads; one entry per CDR3 protein. The sample records about 350,000 distinct CDR3 sequences, approximately 15% being singletons. The material sequenced was PBMCs or a T cell subset sorted from them (not recorded which). The sequence was obtained from a man aged 18 to 29 who had mild COVID-19 (a few samples of this study predate the infection). Cell type and time point are not known. The rearrangement links TRBV5-1 to TRBJ1-5, with D possibly being TRBD1 (6 bases). The CDR3: CASSPGTFGQPQHF. CDR3 coding DNA: TGCGCCAGCAGCCCCGGGACATTTGGTCAGCCCCAGCATTTT.